A selection of T cell receptor beta chains follows, all from one sample in a study of early T cells in non-severe SARS-CoV-2 infection. A single record per CDR3 protein comes from TCRdb applying MiXCR to the 5' RACE reads. The sample holds 55,000 to 75,000 distinct CDR3 sequences, less than 15% seen once. Source material: whole blood. The receptors here all came from an adult who was a healthcare worker with PCR-confirmed SARS-CoV-2 infection or an uninfected control (not recorded which). Each CDR3 is given with its conserved first and last residue. D genes are given only for firm matches. Clone size appears in some rows only: once, few, many, or a class for an expanded clone.

>NA|13|TRBV30|TRBJ1-1|NA
CAWSVDGGGRAFF
TGTGCCTGGAGTGTCGACGGGGGCGGTAGGGCTTTCTTT
>TRBD2|15|TRBV2|TRBJ2-7|few
CASSERLAGGREQYF
TGTGCCAGCAGTGAAAGGCTAGCGGGGGGCCGGGAGCAGTACTTC
>NA|11|TRBV29-1|TRBJ1-1|few
CSGGRNTEAFF
TGCAGCGGTGGGAGGAACACTGAAGCTTTCTTT
>TRBD2|15|TRBV27|TRBJ2-5|many
CASSLTSGRWETQYF
TGTGCCAGCAGCTTGACTAGCGGGAGGTGGGAGACCCAGTACTTC
>NA|14|TRBV4-1|TRBJ2-7|many
CASSPGTKPSEQYF
TGCGCCAGCAGCCCCGGGACGAAACCGTCCGAGCAGTACTTC
>NA|16|TRBV10-3|TRBJ1-2|NA
CAISESMNRGGKGYTF
TGTGCCATCAGTGAGTCGATGAATAGGGGAGGCAAAGGCTACACCTTC
>NA|13|TRBV29-1|TRBJ1-1|NA
CSVGRFRGVDAFF
TGCAGCGTTGGGCGGTTCCGAGGTGTGGACGCTTTCTTT
>NA|15|TRBV20-1|TRBJ1-5|NA
CSARAPGGENQPQHF
TGCAGTGCTAGAGCCCCCGGGGGCGAAAATCAGCCCCAGCATTTT
>TRBD1|17|TRBV7-8|TRBJ1-6|many
CASSLGVRDRVNSPLHF
TGTGCCAGCAGCTTAGGGGTCCGGGACAGGGTTAATTCACCCCTCCACTTT
>NA|11|TRBV3-1|TRBJ1-2|few
CASSRLGGYTF
TGTGCCAGCAGCCGACTCGGTGGCTACACCTTC
>NA|15|TRBV15|TRBJ2-3|many
CATSAGTLDTDTQYF
TGTGCCACCAGCGCCGGGACACTAGACACAGATACGCAGTATTTT
>NA|15|TRBV27|TRBJ2-5|NA
CASSPYPQGRETQYF
TGTGCCAGCAGTCCATACCCCCAGGGCCGGGAGACCCAGTACTTC
>TRBD2|14|TRBV7-3|TRBJ2-1|many
CASTKGLPGGEQFF
TGTGCCAGCACCAAAGGACTCCCGGGGGGAGAGCAGTTCTTC
>NA|15|TRBV5-1|TRBJ2-7|few
CASSLNGGRGEEQYF
TGCGCCAGCAGCTTGAACGGTGGAAGGGGGGAGGAGCAGTACTTC
>NA|18|TRBV14|TRBJ2-2|many
CASSQEEGYSSKTGELFF
TGTGCCAGCAGCCAAGAAGAGGGGTATAGTTCGAAAACCGGGGAGCTGTTTTTT
>NA|14|TRBV5-1|TRBJ1-4|NA
CASSPRGPNEKLFF
TGCGCCAGCAGCCCCAGGGGACCTAATGAAAAACTGTTTTTT
>NA|12|TRBV29-1|TRBJ1-1|NA
CSVGRMNTEAFF
TGCAGCGTTGGCAGGATGAACACTGAAGCTTTCTTT
>TRBD1|16|TRBV18|TRBJ2-1|NA
CASSPPGQGGYNEQFF
TGTGCCAGCTCACCACCGGGACAGGGCGGCTACAATGAGCAGTTCTTC
>NA|16|TRBV5-1|TRBJ2-6|NA
CASSLGAASGANVLTF
TGCGCCAGCAGCCTTGGGGCCGCCTCTGGGGCCAACGTCCTGACTTTC
>NA|18|TRBV28|TRBJ1-6|many
CASRQGRSPSSYNSPLHF
TGTGCCAGCCGCCAAGGCAGGTCACCGAGCTCCTATAATTCACCCCTCCACTTT
>NA|11|TRBV7-9|TRBJ2-1|many
CASGTYNEQFF
TGTGCCAGCGGGACCTACAATGAGCAGTTCTTC
>TRBD1|13|TRBV29-1|TRBJ2-3|NA
CSVGDRGDDTQYF
TGCAGCGTTGGGGACAGGGGCGACGATACGCAGTATTTT
>TRBD2|15|TRBV5-4|TRBJ2-7|few
CASSSGTSGSSEQYF
TGTGCCAGCAGCTCCGGGACTAGCGGGAGTAGCGAGCAGTACTTC
>NA|14|TRBV6-6|TRBJ1-1|few
CASSYSSRGVGAFF
TGTGCCAGCAGTTACTCGTCGAGGGGAGTGGGTGCTTTCTTT
>NA|15|TRBV20-1|TRBJ2-1|NA
CSARDGLFPYNEQFF
TGCAGTGCTAGAGATGGGCTCTTTCCGTACAATGAGCAGTTCTTC
>NA|14|TRBV7-2|TRBJ1-3|NA
CASSRDPSGNTIYF
TGTGCCAGCAGCCGGGACCCCTCTGGAAACACCATATATTTT
>TRBD1|15|TRBV28|TRBJ1-1|few
CASSSETGENTEAFF
TGTGCCAGCAGTTCCGAAACAGGGGAGAACACTGAAGCTTTCTTT
>TRBD2|13|TRBV7-9|TRBJ2-2|many
CASSPSGTGELFF
TGTGCCAGCAGCCCTAGCGGCACCGGGGAGCTGTTTTTT
>NA|14|TRBV6-6|TRBJ2-7|many
CASSDVPGFYEQYF
TGTGCCAGCAGTGACGTCCCGGGCTTCTACGAGCAGTACTTC
>NA|15|TRBV28|TRBJ2-5|NA
CASSPTGDFQETQYF
TGTGCCAGCAGCCCTACAGGGGACTTTCAAGAGACCCAGTACTTC
>TRBD2|15|TRBV24-1|TRBJ2-1|many
CATSLAGDSYNEQFF
TGTGCCACCAGTTTAGCGGGTGACTCCTACAATGAGCAGTTCTTC
>NA|13|TRBV9|TRBJ2-3|many
CASSFTGTDTQYF
TGTGCCAGCAGCTTTACAGGGACAGATACGCAGTATTTT
>TRBD1|14|TRBV6-5|TRBJ1-2|NA
CASNSGGNDYGYTF
TGTGCCAGCAACTCAGGGGGAAATGACTATGGCTACACCTTC
>NA|10|TRBV21-1|TRBJ2-7|few
CASGYIEQYF
TGTGCCAGCGGCTATATCGAGCAGTACTTC
>NA|9|TRBV5-1|TRBJ2-5|many
CAAQETQYF
TGCGCCGCACAAGAGACCCAGTACTTC
>NA|14|TRBV19|TRBJ1-1|many
CASSIGGLNTEAFF
TGTGCCAGTAGTATAGGGGGGCTGAACACTGAAGCTTTCTTT
>NA|14|TRBV21-1|TRBJ2-5|many
CASSNGQGAGTQYF
TGTGCCAGCAGCAATGGACAGGGGGCTGGGACCCAGTACTTC
>NA|12|TRBV3-1|TRBJ2-1|NA
CASSRLADEQFF
TGTGCCAGCAGCCGATTAGCCGATGAGCAGTTCTTC
>NA|13|TRBV29-1|TRBJ1-1|many
CSVKGQYGTEAFF
TGCAGCGTTAAAGGACAGTATGGGACTGAAGCTTTCTTT
>TRBD1|14|TRBV20-1|TRBJ2-7|many
CSATRDRGTYEQYF
TGCAGTGCTACCCGGGACAGGGGCACCTACGAGCAGTACTTC
>NA|17|TRBV30|TRBJ1-2|many
CAWSVRTGSLANYGYTF
TGTGCCTGGAGTGTCCGAACAGGTTCGCTAGCTAACTATGGCTACACCTTC
>TRBD2|15|TRBV7-6|TRBJ2-3|NA
CASTFSGGGTDTQYF
TGTGCCAGCACCTTCAGTGGGGGGGGAACAGATACGCAGTATTTT
>NA|13|TRBV19|TRBJ1-5|few
CASSIELNQPQHF
TGTGCCAGTAGTATAGAGCTAAATCAGCCCCAGCATTTT
>NA|18|TRBV20-1|TRBJ2-6|many
CSARVEQGWTSGANVLTF
TGCAGTGCTAGGGTCGAACAGGGCTGGACTTCCGGGGCCAACGTCCTGACTTTC
>TRBD1|16|TRBV9|TRBJ1-5|once
CASSEGTGNSNQPQHF
TGTGCCAGCAGCGAGGGGACAGGGAATAGCAATCAGCCCCAGCATTTT
>NA|15|TRBV2|TRBJ1-5|many
CASSESRAGNQPQHF
TGTGCCAGCAGTGAGTCCAGGGCAGGCAATCAGCCCCAGCATTTT